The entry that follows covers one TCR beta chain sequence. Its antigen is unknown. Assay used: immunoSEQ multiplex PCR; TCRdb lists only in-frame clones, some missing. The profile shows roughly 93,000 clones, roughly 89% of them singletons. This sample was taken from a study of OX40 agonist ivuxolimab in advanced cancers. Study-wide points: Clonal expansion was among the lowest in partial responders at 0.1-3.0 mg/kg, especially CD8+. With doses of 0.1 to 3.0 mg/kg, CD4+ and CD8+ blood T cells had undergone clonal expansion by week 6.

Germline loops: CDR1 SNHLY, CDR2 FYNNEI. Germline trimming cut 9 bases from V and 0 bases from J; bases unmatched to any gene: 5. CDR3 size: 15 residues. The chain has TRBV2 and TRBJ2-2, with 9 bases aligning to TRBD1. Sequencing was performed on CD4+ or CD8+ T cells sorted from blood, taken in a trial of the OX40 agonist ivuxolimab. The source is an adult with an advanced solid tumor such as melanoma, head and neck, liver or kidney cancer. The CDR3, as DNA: TGTGCCAGTGTCCGGGACAGGGCGAACACCGGGGAGCTGTTTTTT. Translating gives CASVRDRANTGELFF.